The T cell receptor (beta chain) described here comes from a study of early T cells in non-severe SARS-CoV-2 infection. This clonotype was seen a handful of times. The antigen is unknown. The CDR3 has 14 amino acids. V lost 2 bases, J lost 5 bases, and 2 bases stayed unmatched. Individual cDNA molecules each received unique molecular identifiers attached to them. Each CDR3 protein is one row after TCRdb ran MiXCR on the 5' RACE reads. The sample consists of tens of thousands of distinct CDR3 sequences, over 9.5% of them appearing once. Points from the study as a whole: The study's VDJdb matching favored anti-spike CD8 responses and missed private and CD4 specificities.

Sample: whole blood, taken at baseline. This chain connects TRBV12-3 or TRBV12-4 to TRBJ2-2; 7 positions match TRBD1. This sequence originates from an adult who was a healthcare worker with PCR-confirmed SARS-CoV-2 infection or an uninfected control (not recorded which). Here the CDR3 reads CASSLTGETGELFF. In DNA form, the CDR3 reads TGTGCCAGCAGTTTAACAGGGGAAACCGGGGAGCTGTTTTTT.